The rows below give T cell receptor beta chains drawn from one sample of a study of T cells in Graves' hyperthyroidism and ophthalmopathy. TCRdb used MiXCR to reprocess the multiplex PCR reads, holding one entry per CDR3 protein. This sample has about 360,000 distinct CDR3 sequences; about a sixth occur once, and the top ten carry around a quarter. The source material was blood. The receptors here all came from a woman younger than 35 with Graves' hyperthyroidism that later progressed to Graves' ophthalmopathy. CDR3s include the opening cysteine and the closing phenylalanine or tryptophan.

j_call,v_call,cdr3_aa
TRBJ1-2,TRBV5-1,CASTLYRAGKFDGYTF
TRBJ2-5,TRBV24-1,CATSAERDRGFYF
TRBJ2-7,TRBV7-9,CASSLALVDGVMAYEQYF
TRBJ2-2,TRBV27,CASTLGGRADTGELFF
TRBJ2-6,TRBV28,CASTGPSGANVLTF
TRBJ1-4,TRBV6-1,CASSFGTPLEKLFF
TRBJ2-1,TRBV6-9,CASSYRIVPTYNEQFF
TRBJ2-2,TRBV6-2/TRBV6-3,CASRGRGDFTGELFF
TRBJ2-6,TRBV28,CASSIAGTDSGANVLTF
TRBJ2-6,TRBV12-3/TRBV12-4,CASSRQVLSGANVLTF
TRBJ2-7,TRBV14,CASSPGTPGPYEQYF
TRBJ2-7,TRBV20-1,CSATGLAGFLEQYF
TRBJ2-1,TRBV12-3/TRBV12-4,CASSSPTSGYNEQFF
TRBJ2-7,TRBV7-6,CASSLKGTGDEQYF
TRBJ2-1,TRBV7-9,CASSQGQAAYNEQFF
TRBJ2-1,TRBV27,CASSLTASYNEQFF
TRBJ2-1,TRBV6-1,CASYSLRLANNEQFF
TRBJ2-7,TRBV29-1,CSVAPGQPYEQYF
TRBJ1-5,TRBV7-9,CASSPFATNDQPQHF
TRBJ2-1,TRBV6-2/TRBV6-3,CASLRAGPANEQFF
TRBJ2-2,TRBV20-1,CSASNRAGNTGELFF
TRBJ1-4,TRBV6-1,CASGNLGQGQEKLFF
TRBJ2-5,TRBV28,CASSLSGQGGETQYF
TRBJ1-1,TRBV6-1,CASSRRDVDTEAFF
TRBJ1-1,TRBV6-2/TRBV6-3,CASRLNTKEANTEAFF
TRBJ2-3,TRBV27,CASGRAGATDTQYF
TRBJ2-7,TRBV11-2,CASSLWLAGSDEQYF
TRBJ2-7,TRBV4-3,CASSQEPGRLAGGYEQYF
TRBJ2-7,TRBV29-1,CSVGGQGWYEQYF
TRBJ2-3,TRBV7-9,CASSPPTGGADTQYF
TRBJ2-4,TRBV6-5,CAGSSTSKGAKNIQYF
TRBJ2-7,TRBV4-1,CASSQGGDSSYEQYF
TRBJ2-7,TRBV2,CASSEPGGLASYEQYF
TRBJ2-1,TRBV10-3,CAISMGREFHNEQFF
TRBJ2-2,TRBV12-3/TRBV12-4,CATSLTGTLTGELFF
TRBJ2-7,TRBV28,CASSFRDRSFYEQYF
TRBJ1-1,TRBV4-1,CASSRQVSDTEAFF
TRBJ2-4,TRBV3-1,CASSQEGSLQYF
TRBJ1-2,TRBV20-1,CSARVGTGDGYTF
TRBJ2-1,TRBV11-2,CASSLGRRMGSGRNEQFF
TRBJ2-3,TRBV7-8,CASSLGGTSGRVADTQYF
TRBJ2-1,TRBV19,CASIRGGGGYNEQFF
TRBJ2-3,TRBV9,CASSVRGQGGTDTQYF
TRBJ2-1,TRBV4-1,CASSRMGDEQFF
TRBJ1-1,TRBV6-1,CASSEQLNTEAFF